This T cell receptor beta chain emerged from a study of T cells after yellow fever vaccination (dated by TCRdb to about 2019). Notes on the research overall: Libraries from fractions with low cell numbers were prepared with the SMART-Seq v4 Ultra Low Input RNA kit. Blood was drawn at multiple timepoints before and after primary and secondary immunization, with bulk PBMC replicates and cell subsets isolated. Two healthy male donors made up the cohort, one aged 18 to 30 years and the other aged 30 to 40 years. To follow T-cell clones before and after both primary and booster YFV17D yellow fever vaccination, bulk TCR alpha and beta repertoires underwent longitudinal sequencing.

The sample's treatment or condition, from its label and the paper: live attenuated yellow fever vaccine strain. At every blood-draw timepoint, two biological replicates of bulk PBMCs were collected. PBMCs were isolated from peripheral blood using a standard Ficoll-Paque protocol. RNA was extracted with TriZol from bulk PBMCs, CD4 and CD8 fractions, and dextramer-positive and dextramer-negative fractions. A remark on this clonotype: What antigen it recognizes has not been identified. No quality values exist for individual bases; no much larger clone is one base distant.

Data came from an Illumina NovaSeq 6000. TCR cDNA was made using 5'RACE template switching, a step that added a universal primer site and unique molecular identifiers. Priming for cDNA synthesis came from both the TCR alpha and TCR beta constant segments. Library amplification used two PCR steps, and the second PCR step added sample barcodes and sequencing adapters. Sequencing of libraries was performed on Illumina HiSeq 2500 (2x100 bp) or NovaSeq (2x150 bp). Regarding the original processing steps: Reads were demultiplexed and collapsed into UMI consensus sequences with MIGEC, and V(D)J alignment was performed with MiXCR. Using edgeR on replicate PBMC samples, clonotypes were called vaccine-responding if FDR was below 0.01 and the log2 fold change was above 5 up to day 15. CD4 or CD8 identity was assigned to each bulk clonotype according to whether the clonotype was present at higher abundance in the sequenced CD4 repertoire or the sequenced CD8 repertoire. The raw public reads went through TCRdb reprocessing: fastp at Q25, MiXCR clone calling, in-frame beta chains kept. CDR3 protein sequences are deduplicated, and each keeps its most common genes and DNA. V and J calls and clone size were set by TCRdb, not the authors. The table for this sample lists about 340,000 distinct CDR3 sequences; around 4.1% of them were counted only once. The ten most abundant clones make up around 24% of the sample.

General findings and caveats noted by the study authors: After the booster, most clones that had expanded after primary vaccination were detected again (around 95% of CD4 and more than 85% of CD8), suggesting broad maintenance of memory. A small fraction of clonotypes appeared in both the CD4 and CD8 compartments, likely as a result of convergent recombination. Compared with the primary T-cell response, the secondary T-cell response was weaker but faster, peaking on day 5 rather than day 15. Because abundant contaminating clonotypes from the bulk population could be contained in FACS-sorted repertoires, computational filtering was required. Because only a couple of donors were included in the study, the extent to which the findings can be generalized is limited.

The CDR3, from cysteine to phenylalanine, totals 13 residues. Only the CDR3 portion is preserved as DNA: 39 bases, with reading frame beginning at the first base. In the germline V gene (reference sequence), CDR1 corresponds to DFQATT and CDR2 to SNEGSKA. The TCR sequence derives from a man between 18 and 29 years old who received the YFV17D yellow fever vaccine. The chain links TRBV20-1 with TRBJ2-1, and 8 bases in between align with TRBD2. The sample in question was PBMCs, obtained 5 days after the yellow fever booster vaccination. At the DNA level, the sequence is TGCAGCCCGGTAGCGGGGAGTTACAATGAGCAGTTCTTC. Translated, this gives CSPVAGSYNEQFF.